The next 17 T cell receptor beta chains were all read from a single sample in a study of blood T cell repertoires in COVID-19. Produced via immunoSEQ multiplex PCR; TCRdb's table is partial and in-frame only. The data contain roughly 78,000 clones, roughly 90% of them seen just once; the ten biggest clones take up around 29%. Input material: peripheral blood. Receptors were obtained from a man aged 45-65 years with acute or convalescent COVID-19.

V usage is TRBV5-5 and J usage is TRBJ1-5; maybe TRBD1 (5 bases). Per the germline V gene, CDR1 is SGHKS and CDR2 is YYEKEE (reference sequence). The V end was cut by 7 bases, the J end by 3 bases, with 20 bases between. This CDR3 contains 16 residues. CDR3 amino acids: CASSPSVTASNQPQHF. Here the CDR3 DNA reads TGTGCCAGCTCTCCTAGCGTGACAGCATCCAATCAGCCCCAGCATTTT.

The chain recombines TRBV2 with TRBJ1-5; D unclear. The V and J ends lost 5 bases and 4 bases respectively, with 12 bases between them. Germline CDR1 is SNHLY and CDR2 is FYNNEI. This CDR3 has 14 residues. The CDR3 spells CASSTGIGNQPQHF. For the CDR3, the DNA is TGTGCCAGCAGTACCGGGATCGGTAATCAGCCCCAGCATTTT.

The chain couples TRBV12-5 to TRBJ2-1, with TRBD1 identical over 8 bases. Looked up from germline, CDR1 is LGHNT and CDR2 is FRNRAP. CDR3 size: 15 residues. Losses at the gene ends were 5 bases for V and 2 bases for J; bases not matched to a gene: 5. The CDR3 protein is CASGPTGAPYNEQFF. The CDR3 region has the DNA TGTGCTAGTGGTCCGACAGGGGCTCCCTACAATGAGCAGTTCTTC.

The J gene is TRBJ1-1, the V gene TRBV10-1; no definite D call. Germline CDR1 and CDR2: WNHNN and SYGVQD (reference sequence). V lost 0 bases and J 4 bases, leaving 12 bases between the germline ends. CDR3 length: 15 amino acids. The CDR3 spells CASSESTQTGTEAFF. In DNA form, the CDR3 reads TGCGCCAGCAGTGAGTCAACCCAGACGGGCACTGAAGCTTTCTTT.

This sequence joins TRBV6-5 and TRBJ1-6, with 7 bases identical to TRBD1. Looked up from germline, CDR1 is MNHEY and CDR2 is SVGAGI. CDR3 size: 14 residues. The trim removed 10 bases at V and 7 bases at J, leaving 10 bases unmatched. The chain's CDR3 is CATSRGQANSPLHF. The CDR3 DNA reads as TGTGCCACCTCAAGGGGGCAGGCGAATTCACCCCTCCACTTT.

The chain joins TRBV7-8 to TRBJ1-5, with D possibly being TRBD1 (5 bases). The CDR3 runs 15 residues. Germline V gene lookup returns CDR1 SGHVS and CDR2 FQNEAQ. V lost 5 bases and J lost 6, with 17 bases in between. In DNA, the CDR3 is TGTGCCAGCAGCCCCTCCGGTGCAGGGTTTCAGCCCCAGCATTTT. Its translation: CASSPSGAGFQPQHF.

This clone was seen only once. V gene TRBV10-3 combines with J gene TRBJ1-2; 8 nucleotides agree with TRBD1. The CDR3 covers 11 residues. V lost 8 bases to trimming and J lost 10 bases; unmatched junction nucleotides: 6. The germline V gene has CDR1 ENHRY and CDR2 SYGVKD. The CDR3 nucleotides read TGTGCCATCCAAGGACAGGGCCACTACACCTTC. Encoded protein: CAIQGQGHYTF.

The CDR3 nucleotides read TGCGCCAGCCAATCGCGGGATCGAGGTTCCTACGAGCAGTACTTC. Amino acids: CASQSRDRGSYEQYF. The V call is TRBV10-1, the J call TRBJ2-7, with D possibly matching TRBD2 (6 bases). Germline V gives CDR1 WNHNN, CDR2 SYGVQD (reference sequence). The length of the CDR3 is 15 residues. Trimming took off 8 bases at V and 1 base at J, with 18 bases between the two ends.

In DNA form, the CDR3 reads TGTGCCAGCAGTTACTCGAGAAACTCTGGAAACACCATATATTTT. This sequence encodes CASSYSRNSGNTIYF. V and J are TRBV6-5 and TRBJ1-3; D call uncertain. CDR1 MNHEY and CDR2 SVGAGI come from the germline V gene. Trimming removed 0 bases from V and 0 bases from J, with 6 bases in between. CDR3 size: 15 residues.

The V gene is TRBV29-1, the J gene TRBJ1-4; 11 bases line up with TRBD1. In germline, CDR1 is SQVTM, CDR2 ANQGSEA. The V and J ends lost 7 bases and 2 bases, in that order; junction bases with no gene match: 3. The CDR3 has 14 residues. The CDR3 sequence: CSARTGGTNEKLFF. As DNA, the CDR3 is TGCAGCGCGCGGACAGGGGGCACTAATGAAAAACTGTTTTTT.

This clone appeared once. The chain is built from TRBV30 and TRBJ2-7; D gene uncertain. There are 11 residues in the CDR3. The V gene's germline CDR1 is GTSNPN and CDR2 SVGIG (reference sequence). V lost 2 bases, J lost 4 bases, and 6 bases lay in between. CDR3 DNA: TGTGCCTGGAGTTTGTTATACGAGCAGTACTTC. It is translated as CAWSLLYEQYF.

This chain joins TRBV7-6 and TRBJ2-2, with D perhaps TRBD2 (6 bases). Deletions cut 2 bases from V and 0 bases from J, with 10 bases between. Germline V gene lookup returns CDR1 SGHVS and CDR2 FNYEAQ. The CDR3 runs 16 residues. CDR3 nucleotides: TGTGCCAGCAGCTTACAGGCGGGAACGAACACCGGGGAGCTGTTTTTT. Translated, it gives CASSLQAGTNTGELFF.

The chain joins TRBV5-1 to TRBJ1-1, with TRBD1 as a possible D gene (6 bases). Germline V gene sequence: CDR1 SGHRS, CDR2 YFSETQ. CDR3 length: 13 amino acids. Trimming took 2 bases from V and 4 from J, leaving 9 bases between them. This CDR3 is CASSFGGATEAFF. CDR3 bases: TGCGCCAGCAGCTTTGGGGGGGCCACTGAAGCTTTCTTT.

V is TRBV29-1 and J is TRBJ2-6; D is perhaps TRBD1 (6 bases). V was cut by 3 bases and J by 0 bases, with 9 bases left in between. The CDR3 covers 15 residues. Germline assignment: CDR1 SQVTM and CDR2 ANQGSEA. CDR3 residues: CSVEDRISGANVLTF. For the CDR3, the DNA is TGCAGCGTTGAGGACAGAATCTCTGGGGCCAACGTCCTGACTTTC. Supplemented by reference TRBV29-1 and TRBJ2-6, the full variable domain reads SAVISQKPSRDICQRGTSLTIQCQVDSQVTMMFWYRQQPGQSLTLIATANQGSEATYESGFVIDKFPISRPNLTFSTLTVSNMSPEDSSIYLCSVEDRISGANVLTFGAGSRLTVL.

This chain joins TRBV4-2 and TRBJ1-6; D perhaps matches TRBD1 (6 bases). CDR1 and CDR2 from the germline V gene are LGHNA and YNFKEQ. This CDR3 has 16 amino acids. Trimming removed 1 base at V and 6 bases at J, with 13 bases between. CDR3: CASSQGFGQSNSPLHF. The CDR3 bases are TGTGCCAGCAGCCAAGGATTTGGACAGTCTAATTCACCCCTCCACTTT.

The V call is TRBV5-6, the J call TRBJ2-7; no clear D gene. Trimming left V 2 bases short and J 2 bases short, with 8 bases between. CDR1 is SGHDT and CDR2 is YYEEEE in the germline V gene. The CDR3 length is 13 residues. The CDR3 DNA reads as TGTGCCAGCAGCTTCCAAGCTGCCTACGAGCAGTACTTC. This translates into CASSFQAAYEQYF.

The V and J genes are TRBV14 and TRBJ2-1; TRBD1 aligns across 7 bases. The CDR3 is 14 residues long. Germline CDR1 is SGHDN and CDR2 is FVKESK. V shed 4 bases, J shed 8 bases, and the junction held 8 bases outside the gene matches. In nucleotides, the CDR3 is TGTGCCAGCAGCCCTAACAGGGGTTTGTATGAGCAGTTCTTC. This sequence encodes CASSPNRGLYEQFF. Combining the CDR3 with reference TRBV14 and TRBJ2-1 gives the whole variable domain EAGVTQFPSHSVIEKGQTVTLRCDPISGHDNLYWYRRVMGKEIKFLLHFVKESKQDESGMPNNRFLAERTGGTYSTLKVQPAELEDSGVYFCASSPNRGLYEQFFGPGTRLTVL.